The 28 T cell receptor beta chains given below trace back to one sample, sequenced in a study of high-grade serous ovarian cancer treatment subgroups. Assay used: immunoSEQ multiplex PCR; TCRdb lists only in-frame clones, some missing. The data hold 3,600 or so clones, with about 71% observed a single time. Tumor tissue was taken before any definitive surgery or chemotherapy was given. Sample: tumor tissue. Receptors originate from a human donor with high-grade serous ovarian cancer.

The V gene is TRBV7-8, the J gene TRBJ1-5; D is undetermined. Germline V lookup: CDR1 SGHVS, CDR2 FQNEAQ. CDR3 size: 13 residues. V lost 5 bases to trimming and J lost 9 bases, with 14 bases between them. CDR3 in DNA: TGTGCCAGCAGCCTGGGGAAGTACTGGCCCCAGCATTTT. Translated, it gives CASSLGKYWPQHF.

The DNA of the CDR3 is TGTGCCAGCAGCTCTACAGGGGCCCCGAGTACTGAAGCTTTCTTT. Protein product: CASSSTGAPSTEAFF. The rearrangement links TRBV7-8 to TRBJ1-1; TRBD1 aligns across 7 bases. With V trimmed by 4 bases and J by 5 bases, 10 bases remained unmatched. CDR3 length equals 15 residues. Germline loops: CDR1 SGHVS, CDR2 FQNEAQ.

This clone was found a few times. The rearrangement joins TRBV5-6 to TRBJ2-5; a possible D gene is TRBD1 (5 bases). The CDR3 sequence is 13 residues long. Germline-derived CDR1 and CDR2 are SGHDT and YYEEEE. V was clipped by 5 bases and J by 4 bases, with 12 bases between them. The CDR3 DNA is TGTGCCAGCAGACTGCAGGGTGTAGAGACCCAGTACTTC. Translated: CASRLQGVETQYF.

The V gene is TRBV19, the J gene TRBJ2-1; either TRBD1 or TRBD2 may supply D (6 bases each). Germline V gene data show CDR1 as LNHDA and CDR2 as SQIVND (reference sequence). CDR3 length equals 14 residues. As DNA, the CDR3 is TGTGCTAAAATGTGGGGGGCAGGGGTGGATGAGCAGTTCTTC. Protein: CAKMWGAGVDEQFF.

This chain links TRBV15 with TRBJ1-4, with TRBD1 matching over 7 bases. The germline gives CDR1 LNHNV, CDR2 YYDKDF (reference sequence). The CDR3 is made up of 14 amino acids. After removal of 4 bases from V and 8 bases from J, the junction contained 7 bases not matched to a gene. The CDR3 DNA is TGTGCCACCAGCACCACAGGGGTGGGGGAAAAACTGTTTTTT. Translation gives CATSTTGVGEKLFF.

This clone was counted a few times. The CDR3 region is CASSTTFYGYTF. CDR3 bases: TGTGCCAGTAGTACTACCTTTTATGGCTACACCTTC. The chain is built from TRBV19 and TRBJ1-2; no firm D call. The CDR3 is 12 residues long. V lost 4 bases, J lost 5 bases, and 8 bases lay in between. Germline V gene lookup returns CDR1 LNHDA and CDR2 SQIVND (reference sequence).

The table lists this clone with a few counts. This sequence joins TRBV4-1 and TRBJ1-6; possibly TRBD1 for D (6 bases). Germline CDR1 MGHRA, CDR2 YSYEKL. This CDR3 has 16 residues. The V gene lost 3 bases and the J gene lost 4 bases, with 13 bases spanning the gap. The CDR3 spells CASSHDGQGYNSPLHF. CDR3 sequence (DNA): TGCGCCAGCAGCCATGACGGGCAGGGGTATAATTCACCCCTCCACTTT.

This clone was seen more than once but under ten times. This chain connects TRBV28 to TRBJ1-5; D might be TRBD1 (6 bases). The CDR3 sequence is 14 residues long. Germline V lookup: CDR1 MDHEN, CDR2 SYDVKM. Trimming pared 10 bases from V and 1 base from J, leaving 14 bases between. The CDR3 loop reads CAIRGVRSNQPQHF. CDR3 bases: TGTGCCATAAGGGGGGTAAGAAGCAATCAGCCCCAGCATTTT.

The rearrangement joins TRBV7-9 to TRBJ2-3, with 14 bases identical to TRBD2. V lost 5 bases, J lost 1 base, and 5 bases stayed unmatched. Germline V CDR1 and CDR2: SEHNR, FQNEAQ (reference sequence). The CDR3 runs to 17 residues. CDR3 nucleotides: TGTGCCAGCAGCCCGGGACTAGCGGGGGCCCGCACAGATACGCAGTATTTT. Translated, it gives CASSPGLAGARTDTQYF.

The chain has TRBV6-4 and TRBJ1-1; 7 bases are shared with TRBD1. J gave up 1 base and V 5 bases, and 4 bases lay outside the gene matches. In germline, CDR1 is MRHNA, CDR2 SNTAGT. The CDR3 has 14 amino acids. The CDR3 protein is CASSRDSENTEAFF. The CDR3 coding sequence is TGTGCCAGCAGTCGGGACAGCGAGAACACTGAAGCTTTCTTT.

This rearrangement joins TRBV5-7 to TRBJ1-3, with D possibly TRBD1 on 5 matching bases. Being an ORF, TRBV5-7 has a function that is uncertain. V gave up 4 bases and J gave up 2 bases, with 19 bases separating them. This CDR3 is 17 amino acids long. CDR3 amino acids: CASSPERGGAPGNTIYF. Here the CDR3 DNA reads TGTGCCAGCAGCCCAGAACGTGGAGGGGCTCCTGGAAACACCATATATTTT.

V and J are TRBV25-1 and TRBJ2-2; 9 positions agree with TRBD2. The CDR3 covers 15 residues. Germline V lookup: CDR1 MGHDK, CDR2 SYGVNS. V was pared by 6 bases and J by 6 bases, with 8 bases of the junction left unmatched. CDR3 protein: CASSRAGGGAGELFF. The CDR3 DNA reads as TGTGCCAGCAGCAGAGCGGGGGGCGGGGCCGGGGAGCTGTTTTTT.

V and J are TRBV5-1 and TRBJ2-5; TRBD2 agrees at 7 bases. The CDR3 loop spans 13 amino acids. Per the germline V gene, CDR1 is SGHRS and CDR2 is YFSETQ. Germline trimming cut 2 bases from V and 5 bases from J; bases unmatched to any gene: 3. The CDR3 nucleotides are TGCGCCAGCAGCTTTGCGGGGGTGGAGACCCAGTACTTC. It translates to CASSFAGVETQYF. The full variable domain, in which reference TRBV5-1 and TRBJ2-5 provide the parts outside the CDR3, is KAGVTQTPRYLIKTRGQQVTLSCSPISGHRSVSWYQQTPGQGLQFLFEYFSETQRNKGNFPGRFSGRQFSNSRSEMNVSTLELGDSALYLCASSFAGVETQYFGPGTRLLVL.

This clone has only one observation. The chain carries TRBV5-4 and TRBJ1-1; D is unclear. This CDR3 has 12 amino acids. The V end was cut by 3 bases, the J end by 8 bases, with 11 bases between. The V gene's germline CDR1 is SGHNT and CDR2 YYREEE (reference sequence). The CDR3 region has the DNA TGTGCCAGCAGCTCCCAAGGATTGGAAGCTTTCTTT. The encoded protein is CASSSQGLEAFF.

The CDR3, as DNA: TGTGCCAGCAGCTTAGGCAGCCTCATCTCTGGAAACACCATATATTTT. Its protein product is CASSLGSLISGNTIYF. This chain connects TRBV11-2 to TRBJ1-3; D gene unclear. The CDR3 has 16 residues. Trimming left V 1 base short and J 0 bases short, with 10 bases between. Germline V gene lookup returns CDR1 SGHAT and CDR2 FQNNGV. Using reference TRBV11-2 and TRBJ1-3 for the parts outside the CDR3, the full variable domain is EAGVAQSPRYKIIEKRQSVAFWCNPISGHATLYWYQQILGQGPKLLIQFQNNGVVDDSQLPKDRFSAERLKGVDSTLKIQPAKLEDSAVYLCASSLGSLISGNTIYFGEGSWLTVV.

This chain uses TRBV7-2 with TRBJ1-3; possible D gene TRBD1, 6 bases. The CDR3 is 14 residues long. Germline lookup yields CDR1 SGHTA and CDR2 FQGNSA. V dropped 7 bases and J dropped 3 bases, with 13 bases sitting between them. The CDR3 sequence: CASTGGDGGNTIYF. The CDR3 DNA follows: TGTGCCAGCACCGGGGGCGATGGTGGAAACACCATATATTTT.

The CDR3 nucleotides read TGTGCCAGCAGCTTAGAAGCGGGGACGAACACCGGGGAGCTGTTTTTT. It yields the protein CASSLEAGTNTGELFF. The chain employs TRBV7-8 and TRBJ2-2; 7 bases align to TRBD2. The V and J ends lost 1 base and 0 bases, in that order; junction bases with no gene match: 2. CDR3 length equals 16 residues. In germline, CDR1 is SGHVS, CDR2 FQNEAQ.

This clone is medium-sized (0.01 to 0.1%). The chain joins TRBV4-2 to TRBJ1-2; D is uncertain. Germline V lookup: CDR1 LGHNA, CDR2 YNFKEQ. V shed 0 bases and J shed 8 bases, with 10 bases lying between them. The CDR3 has 13 residues. CDR3 in DNA: TGTGCCAGCAGCCAAGATCTTGCGTGGGGCTACACCTTC. This encodes CASSQDLAWGYTF.

The chain is built from TRBV5-6 and TRBJ2-2, with 8 bases lining up with TRBD2. V was pared by 4 bases and J by 2 bases, with 7 bases of the junction left unmatched. CDR1 is SGHDT and CDR2 is YYEEEE in the germline V gene. The CDR3 contains 16 residues. CDR3 nucleotides: TGTGCCAGCAGCCCTGGACTAGCAACTAACACCGGGGAGCTGTTTTTT. Translated: CASSPGLATNTGELFF.

The chain combines TRBV7-9 with TRBJ2-5; D is ambiguous. CDR3 size: 12 residues. Trimming removed 7 bases from V and 5 bases from J, with 11 bases in between. Germline V gives CDR1 SEHNR, CDR2 FQNEAQ (reference sequence). CDR3 region: CASNTERETQYF. The CDR3 region has the DNA TGTGCCAGCAACACCGAGAGGGAGACCCAGTACTTC.

V is TRBV28 and J is TRBJ1-5; TRBD1 is a possible D gene (6 bases). V was trimmed by 6 bases and J by 4 bases, leaving 10 bases between them. CDR1 is MDHEN, CDR2 SYDVKM, per germline. The CDR3 is 13 residues long. This chain's CDR3 is CASRLQGNQPQHF. As DNA, the CDR3 is TGTGCCAGCAGGTTACAGGGAAATCAGCCCCAGCATTTT.

This rearrangement joins TRBV5-1 to TRBJ2-3; TRBD1 agrees at 8 bases. This CDR3 has 15 residues. Per the germline V gene, CDR1 is SGHRS and CDR2 is YFSETQ. With 3 bases clipped from V and 1 base from J, the junction kept 4 bases outside the gene matches. In DNA, the CDR3 is TGCGCCAGCAGCTGGGCAGGGGGCGGCACAGATACGCAGTATTTT. It yields the protein CASSWAGGGTDTQYF.

This clone was seen a handful of times. The rearrangement joins TRBV19 to TRBJ2-7; 8 nucleotides align to TRBD1. This CDR3 comprises 14 residues. Trimming cost V 4 bases and J 2 bases; bases outside gene matches: 4. Germline V CDR1 and CDR2: LNHDA, SQIVND (reference sequence). The CDR3 region is CASSTRQGTYEQYF. CDR3 nucleotides: TGTGCCAGTAGTACCCGACAGGGGACCTACGAGCAGTACTTC.

This chain connects TRBV18 to TRBJ2-3; TRBD2 might be the D (5 bases). The germline CDR1 and CDR2 sequences are KGHSH and LQKENI. This CDR3 is 16 amino acids long. Trimming pared 1 base from V and 1 base from J, leaving 12 bases between. CDR3 nucleotides: TGTGCCAGCTCACCACTCCCGGTGAGGGGCACAGATACGCAGTATTTT. Amino acids: CASSPLPVRGTDTQYF.

The chain uses TRBV6-1 and TRBJ1-2; D may be TRBD1 (5 bases). The CDR3 loop spans 14 amino acids. V lost 6 bases and J 8 bases, leaving 19 bases between the germline ends. Germline V CDR1 and CDR2: MNHNS, SASEGT. The CDR3 bases are TGTGCCAGCAGGGACCTCAGGGTTACGGGCGGCTACACCTTC. Translation: CASRDLRVTGGYTF.

The chain joins TRBV19 to TRBJ1-1, with a weak D call TRBD1 (5 bases). In germline, CDR1 is LNHDA, CDR2 SQIVND (reference sequence). Deletions cut 3 bases from V and 2 bases from J, with 16 bases between. CDR3 length: 16 amino acids. The CDR3: CASSMRSGRANTEAFF. The CDR3 coding sequence is TGTGCCAGTAGTATGAGATCCGGCAGGGCAAACACTGAAGCTTTCTTT.

CDR3 sequence reads: CASSLVAGAEAFF. The CDR3 bases are TGTGCCAGCAGCTTAGTGGCAGGGGCTGAAGCTTTCTTT. This rearrangement joins TRBV11-2 to TRBJ1-1; D is possibly TRBD1 (6 bases). Germline V gene sequence: CDR1 SGHAT, CDR2 FQNNGV. CDR3 length equals 13 residues. V was pared by 1 base and J by 6 bases, with 9 bases between.

The CDR3 bases are TGTGCCAGCAGTGACGGGGGGCTTGGTTCACCCCTCCACTTT. It translates to CASSDGGLGSPLHF. The rearrangement uses TRBV6-4 and TRBJ1-6; tentatively, D is TRBD1 (6 bases). Germline CDR1 is MRHNA and CDR2 is SNTAGT. V lost 2 bases and J 9 bases, leaving 11 bases between the germline ends. The CDR3 contains 14 residues.